This T cell receptor (beta chain) was captured in a study of persistence of HIV-infected CD4 T cells. Findings and caveats of the study: TCRbeta richness was lower in CMV- and Gag-responding cells than in anti-CD3/anti-CD28-responding cells.

This clone was seen only once. The antigen is unknown. This CDR3 comprises 16 residues. The germline V gene encodes CDR1 LGHNT and CDR2 FRNRAP. The V and J ends lost 1 base and 0 bases respectively, with 13 bases between them. This was the immunoSEQ version 4 assay in survey mode. Generated by immunoSEQ multiplex PCR, the TCRdb table keeps only in-frame clones and is missing some. The sample consists of 35,000 to 50,000 clones, more than 85% of them appearing once. This nonspecific control used anti-CD3/anti-CD28 bead stimulation of CD4+ T cells. Responding CD4+ T cells were sorted by upregulation of both CD40 ligand and CD69.

V gene TRBV12-5 combines with J gene TRBJ2-7; D call uncertain. The sequence was collected from an adult man with HIV who was CMV-seropositive. The starting material was CD4+ T cells sorted from PBMCs after roughly 18-hour stimulation, obtained from a patient who received antiretroviral therapy. CDR3 residues: CASGLGDRSPSYEQYF. In nucleotides, the CDR3 is TGTGCTAGTGGTTTGGGAGACCGTAGCCCCTCCTACGAGCAGTACTTC.